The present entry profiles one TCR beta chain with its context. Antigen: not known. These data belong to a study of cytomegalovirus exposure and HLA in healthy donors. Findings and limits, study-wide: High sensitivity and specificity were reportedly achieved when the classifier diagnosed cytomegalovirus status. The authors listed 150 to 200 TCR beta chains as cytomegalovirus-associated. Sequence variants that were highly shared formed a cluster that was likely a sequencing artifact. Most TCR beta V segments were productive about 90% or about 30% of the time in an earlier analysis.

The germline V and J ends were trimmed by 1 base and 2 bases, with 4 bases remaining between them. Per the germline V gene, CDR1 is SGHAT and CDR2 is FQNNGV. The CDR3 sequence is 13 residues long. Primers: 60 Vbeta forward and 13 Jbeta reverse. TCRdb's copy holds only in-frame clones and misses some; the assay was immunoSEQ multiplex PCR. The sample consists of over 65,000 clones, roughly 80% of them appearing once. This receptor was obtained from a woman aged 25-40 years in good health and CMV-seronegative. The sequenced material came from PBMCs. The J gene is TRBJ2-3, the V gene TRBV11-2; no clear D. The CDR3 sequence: CASSLVNTDTQYF. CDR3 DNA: TGTGCCAGCAGCTTAGTAAACACAGATACGCAGTATTTT.